Listed below are T cell receptor beta chains from one sample, sequenced in a study of vaccination and CD4 T cells after COVID-19. Their target antigens are unknown. TCRdb itself ran the PCR reads through MiXCR, one entry per CDR3 protein. The sample shows 10,000 to 12,000 distinct CDR3 sequences, around 50% of them seen only once. Sequences were obtained from CD4+ T cells from blood, cultured in vitro. Receptor source: a human donor who had recovered from COVID-19. Both conserved end residues are part of each CDR3. The order of the fields is J gene, V gene, clone size, D gene, CDR3 protein, CDR3 DNA. A D gene is named only where the DNA matches it firmly. The size field is filled for only some rows; it gives once, few, many or a size class.

>TRBJ2-7|TRBV5-1|large|NA
CASSPNNQAYEQYF
TGCGCCAGCAGCCCAAACAACCAGGCCTACGAGCAGTACTTC
>TRBJ2-7|TRBV20-1|NA|TRBD2
CSARNIAASGSPSPYEQYF
TGCAGTGCTAGAAACATAGCGGCTAGCGGGAGTCCTAGCCCTTACGAGCAGTACTTC
>TRBJ1-5|TRBV7-9|few|NA
CASSLDRGNQPQHF
TGTGCCAGCAGCTTAGACAGGGGCAATCAGCCCCAGCATTTT
>TRBJ1-4|TRBV7-2|NA|TRBD1
CASSTYRGPNEKLFF
TGTGCCAGCAGCACATACAGGGGACCTAATGAAAAACTGTTTTTT
>TRBJ2-7|TRBV7-2|NA|NA
CASSRGHLYEQYF
TGTGCCAGCAGCCGGGGACACCTCTACGAGCAGTACTTC
>TRBJ2-5|TRBV20-1|NA|NA
CSARDRRGGVETQYF
TGCAGTGCTAGAGATCGGAGGGGCGGTGTGGAGACCCAGTACTTC
>TRBJ2-1|TRBV20-1|NA|NA
CSIKKGLNEQFF
TGCAGTATTAAGAAGGGACTCAATGAGCAGTTCTTC
>TRBJ2-3|TRBV20-1|once|TRBD2
CSARVLAASTDTQYF
TGCAGTGCTAGGGTTCTAGCGGCTAGCACAGATACGCAGTATTTT
>TRBJ2-7|TRBV7-7|few|NA
CASSFVLARNYEQYF
TGTGCCAGCAGCTTTGTACTAGCCCGAAATTACGAGCAGTACTTC
>TRBJ2-7|TRBV20-1|medium-sized|TRBD2
CSAAHLREGRYEQYF
TGCAGTGCTGCCCACTTGCGGGAGGGTCGGTACGAGCAGTACTTC
>TRBJ1-2|TRBV28|few|NA
CASSFVARGSRYGYTF
TGTGCCAGCAGTTTTGTCGCCAGAGGATCCCGCTATGGCTACACCTTC
>TRBJ2-1|TRBV20-1|NA|NA
CSARPGYGENNEQFF
TGCAGTGCTAGGCCCGGATACGGGGAGAATAATGAGCAGTTCTTC
>TRBJ2-5|TRBV7-7|NA|TRBD2
CASSLRGPGGGEETQYF
TGTGCCAGCAGCCTTAGAGGTCCGGGAGGGGGGGAAGAGACCCAGTACTTC
>TRBJ2-1|TRBV20-1|NA|NA
CSARHGTEQFF
TGCAGTGCTAGGCACGGAACTGAGCAGTTCTTC
>TRBJ2-5|TRBV4-2|NA|NA
CASSQVGDQETQYF
TGTGCCAGCAGCCAAGTAGGGGACCAAGAGACCCAGTACTTC
>TRBJ1-3|TRBV18|NA|NA
CASYGLSGNTIYF
TGTGCCAGCTACGGACTCTCTGGAAACACCATATATTTT
>TRBJ1-6|TRBV6-4|NA|NA
CASSQGTLYNPPLHF
TGTGCCAGCAGTCAAGGAACCCTCTATAATCCACCCCTCCACTTT
>TRBJ2-5|TRBV11-2|NA|NA
CASSGSSTQETQYF
TGTGCCAGCAGCGGATCTAGCACACAAGAGACCCAGTACTTC
>TRBJ1-1|TRBV29-1|NA|NA
CSVGGRPEAFF
TGCAGCGTTGGCGGACGGCCCGAAGCTTTCTTT
>TRBJ2-5|TRBV7-9|NA|TRBD2
CASSSRTSGRVSETQYF
TGTGCCAGCAGCTCGAGGACTAGCGGGAGAGTATCGGAGACCCAGTACTTC
>TRBJ1-2|TRBV7-2|NA|NA
CASSLSLRGLYGYTF
TGTGCCAGCAGCTTAAGCCTCAGGGGATTATATGGCTACACCTTC
>TRBJ2-1|TRBV27|NA|TRBD2
CASTLAGGPWDEQFF
TGTGCCAGCACCCTAGCGGGAGGGCCTTGGGATGAGCAGTTCTTC
>TRBJ2-7|TRBV6-5|NA|NA
CASSLGEIYEQYF
TGTGCCAGCAGTTTGGGGGAGATCTACGAGCAGTACTTC
>TRBJ2-5|TRBV6-5|NA|TRBD2
CASSYSPPGLAKKETQYF
TGTGCCAGCAGTTACTCGCCTCCGGGACTAGCGAAGAAAGAGACCCAGTACTTC